This section outlines one TCR beta chain sequence together with its context. Trimming shortened V by 4 bases and J by 4 bases, and 14 bases separated the two germline ends. Germline V gene lookup returns CDR1 SGHKS and CDR2 YYEKEE (reference sequence). This CDR3 comprises 14 residues. The data belong to a study of shared clonotypes between healthy human individuals. The assay was immunoSEQ multiplex PCR, and TCRdb's table has in-frame clones only and misses some. The sample carries 2 million to 3 million clones, 80% to 95% recorded once. Sequencing was done on a sample of naive CD4+ T cells from PBMCs. Subset noted: CD45RA+ positively selected. This chain links TRBV5-5 with TRBJ1-2; a weak D match, TRBD1 (6 bases). The TCR originated in a man aged 18 to 30 in good health. Some clones in this sample may be carry-over from other donors' samples. CDR3 in amino acids: CASSLAGGGYGYTF. The CDR3 region has the DNA TGTGCCAGCAGCCTGGCGGGGGGCGGCTATGGCTACACCTTC.